This record covers a single T cell receptor (beta chain). Its target is not known. The CDR3 regions of TCR beta were amplified from RNA transcripts. HTBI primers drove first-round RT-PCR of the TCR CDR3. One entry per CDR3 protein results from TCRdb running MiXCR on the multiplex PCR reads. The top ten clones hold about half of a sample with over 400,000 distinct CDR3 sequences, 20% to 25% of them seen once. V lost 7 bases and J lost 4; bases outside the gene matches: 11. CDR1 is SQVTM, CDR2 ANQGSEA, per germline. The CDR3 spans 15 residues. Clinical symptoms, serum thyroxine and TRAb, thyroid ultrasound and orbital computed tomography were used for the diagnoses. These data belong to a study of T cells in Graves' hyperthyroidism and ophthalmopathy. General observations from the study: Most thyroid clonotypes expanded above 0.001 appeared in blood too.

The receptor's source is an older woman with Graves' ophthalmopathy. The chain couples TRBV29-1 to TRBJ2-1, with TRBD1 matching over 9 bases. Sequencing used blood. The chain's CDR3 is CSAEEDRGRYNEQFF. CDR3 DNA sequence: TGCAGCGCCGAAGAGGACAGGGGAAGGTACAATGAGCAGTTCTTC.